These 16 T cell receptor beta chains were all obtained from the same sample, sequenced in a study of T cell responses to AZD1222 COVID-19 vaccine. Data came from immunoSEQ multiplex PCR; TCRdb stores just in-frame clones and leaves some out. Of 130,000 to 150,000 clones listed, just over 90% were seen once; the top ten hold under 2%. The sequenced sample was peripheral blood, obtained on day 0 of AZD1222 vaccination. These receptor sequences come from an adult in good health.

The CDR3 loop is CASSATRGANNEQFF. The DNA of the CDR3 is TGTGCCAGCAGCGCGACCAGGGGCGCGAACAATGAGCAGTTCTTC. The chain has TRBV9 and TRBJ2-1; D perhaps matches TRBD1 (6 bases). Deletions cut 3 bases from V and 5 bases from J, with 15 bases between. Germline V lookup: CDR1 SGDLS, CDR2 YYNGEE. This CDR3 is built from 15 residues. Drawing the rest from reference TRBV9 and TRBJ2-1, the complete variable domain is DSGVTQTPKHLITATGQRVTLRCSPRSGDLSVYWYQQSLDQGLQFLIQYYNGEERAKGNILERFSAQQFPDLHSELNLSSLELGDSALYFCASSATRGANNEQFFGPGTRLTVL.

The chain employs TRBV6-2 or TRBV6-3 and TRBJ2-7; 12 positions match TRBD1. V gave up 5 bases and J gave up 3 bases; unmatched junction bases: 8. CDR3 length: 16 residues. Germline V lookup: CDR1 MNHEY, CDR2 SVGEGT. CDR3 nucleotides: TGTGCCAGCAGTCCCCGTGGGACAGGGGGCTTCTACGAGCAGTACTTC. Amino acids: CASSPRGTGGFYEQYF.

J is TRBJ2-3 and V is TRBV24-1; D is perhaps TRBD1 (5 bases). CDR3 length equals 16 residues. V was pared by 2 bases and J by 2 bases, with 13 bases between. Looked up from germline, CDR1 is KGHDR and CDR2 is SFDVKD. This CDR3 is CATSDSAGSLTDTQYF. The CDR3 nucleotides are TGTGCCACCAGTGATTCCGCAGGGTCCCTCACAGATACGCAGTATTTT.

The chain links TRBV10-1 to TRBJ2-4, with 11 bases identical to TRBD2. V was clipped by 4 bases and J by 1 base; unmatched bases: 12. This CDR3 contains 19 residues. The germline V gene encodes CDR1 WNHNN and CDR2 SYGVQD (reference sequence). For the CDR3, the DNA is TGCGCCAGCAGTGGACGGACTAGCGGGCGATGGAGGGCCAAAAACATTCAGTACTTC. Its translation is CASSGRTSGRWRAKNIQYF.

V and J are TRBV5-4 and TRBJ1-1, with D unresolved. V lost 3 bases and J 3 bases, leaving 3 bases between the germline ends. The CDR3 loop spans 11 amino acids. CDR1 is SGHNT, CDR2 YYREEE, per germline (reference sequence). The CDR3 loop is CASSSDTEAFF. CDR3 sequence (DNA): TGTGCCAGCAGCTCAGACACTGAAGCTTTCTTT.

The chain is built from TRBV9 and TRBJ2-7; the D is unclear. Deletions cut 2 bases from V and 6 bases from J, with 12 bases between. This CDR3 comprises 13 residues. Per the germline V gene, CDR1 is SGDLS and CDR2 is YYNGEE. CDR3 bases: TGTGCCAGCAGCGTCTATGCAGAGGCCGAGCAGTACTTC. Translating gives CASSVYAEAEQYF.

This sequence joins TRBV4-2 and TRBJ1-2; D unresolved. This CDR3 has 13 amino acids. The germline V gene encodes CDR1 LGHNA and CDR2 YNFKEQ. Trimming stripped 0 bases from V and 8 bases from J, with 10 bases between. The CDR3 protein is CASSQETWRGYTF. For the CDR3, the DNA is TGTGCCAGCAGCCAAGAGACCTGGCGCGGCTACACCTTC.

The rearrangement joins TRBV3-1 (or the pseudogene TRBV3-2) to TRBJ1-1; D remains ambiguous. The CDR3 consists of 15 residues. V was clipped by 1 base and J by 11 bases, with 20 bases between them. CDR1 LGHDT and CDR2 YNNKEL come from the germline V gene (reference sequence). For the CDR3, the DNA is TGTGCCAGCAGCCAAGGGCCTGGGGTCCCCTATCTGGCTTTCTTT. This codes for CASSQGPGVPYLAFF.

This clone has only one observation. This sequence joins TRBV18 and TRBJ2-1; 8 bases are shared with TRBD1. V gave up 0 bases and J gave up 5 bases; unmatched junction bases: 3. From germline, CDR1 is KGHSH and CDR2 LQKENI. CDR3 length: 15 residues. CDR3 in DNA: TGTGCCAGCTCACCACCGACAGGGGTGAACAATGAGCAGTTCTTC. Its protein product is CASSPPTGVNNEQFF.

This chain joins TRBV5-4 and TRBJ2-1, with D possibly matching TRBD1 (5 bases). Germline CDR1 and CDR2: SGHNT and YYREEE (reference sequence). This CDR3 spans 10 amino acids. The CDR3 coding sequence is TGTGCAGGCAGGGACAATGAGCAGTTCTTC. Its translation: CAGRDNEQFF.

The chain joins TRBV6-5 to TRBJ2-7, with 8 bases that match TRBD1. CDR3 size: 15 residues. CDR1 and CDR2 from the germline V gene are MNHEY and SVGAGI. Losses at the gene ends were 7 bases for V and 6 bases for J; bases not matched to a gene: 14. The CDR3 here is CASKRLGQGAGEQYF. The DNA of the CDR3 is TGTGCCAGCAAGCGTCTCGGGCAGGGGGCCGGCGAGCAGTACTTC.

The chain couples TRBV5-1 to TRBJ2-3; 7 bases align to TRBD2. V lost 5 bases and J lost 2; bases outside the gene matches: 8. Germline V gene sequence: CDR1 SGHRS, CDR2 YFSETQ. This CDR3 is 15 amino acids long. CDR3 sequence: CASRGGGPPTDTQYF. In nucleotides, the CDR3 is TGCGCCAGCAGGGGCGGGGGACCGCCCACAGATACGCAGTATTTT.

This clone was counted between two and nine times. The V and J genes are TRBV6-4 and TRBJ2-7, with 7 positions matching TRBD1. Germline values: CDR1 MRHNA, CDR2 SNTAGT. CDR3 length equals 12 residues. After removal of 6 bases from V and 3 bases from J, the junction contained 2 bases not matched to a gene. CDR3: CASSHRGYEQYF. The DNA of the CDR3 is TGTGCCAGCAGCCACAGGGGCTACGAGCAGTACTTC.

The chain is built from TRBV4-2 and TRBJ2-5; D unclear. Germline CDR1 is LGHNA and CDR2 is YNFKEQ. CDR3 size: 19 residues. The V end was cut by 0 bases, the J end by 3 bases, with 23 bases between. The CDR3 bases are TGTGCCAGCAGCCAAGATATTCGGTTCCCAGAGACCCCAAAAGAGACCCAGTACTTC. It codes for CASSQDIRFPETPKETQYF.

V gene TRBV10-3 combines with J gene TRBJ2-7; 9 positions match TRBD1. The CDR3 sequence is 16 residues long. The germline V gene encodes CDR1 ENHRY and CDR2 SYGVKD. V gave up 6 bases and J gave up 0 bases; unmatched junction bases: 9. The CDR3 spells CAISHTGTGTSYEQYF. CDR3 bases: TGTGCCATCAGCCACACCGGGACAGGGACCTCCTACGAGCAGTACTTC.

V gene TRBV7-6 combines with J gene TRBJ1-6; 10 nucleotides agree with TRBD1. Per the germline V gene, CDR1 is SGHVS and CDR2 is FNYEAQ. The CDR3 consists of 19 residues. Germline trimming cut 11 bases from V and 4 bases from J; bases unmatched to any gene: 20. The CDR3 is CAGGQGNRIIPSYNSPLHF. DNA of the CDR3: TGTGCCGGGGGACAGGGGAATCGTATCATCCCTTCATATAATTCACCCCTCCACTTT.